The entry below gives a single T cell receptor (beta chain) sequence along with its context. Its antigen is still unknown. The sample belongs to a study of cytomegalovirus exposure and HLA in healthy donors. This CDR3 region has 16 residues. Germline V gene lookup returns CDR1 MDHEN and CDR2 SYDVKM. V dropped 7 bases and J dropped 2; count of bases not matched to a gene: 12. Findings and limits, study-wide: Most CMV-associated TCR beta chains were later found to appear HLA-restricted.

Researchers ran the PCR with 60 Vbeta and 13 Jbeta primers. The repertoire was sequenced with immunoSEQ multiplex PCR; TCRdb's copy has only in-frame clones and lacks some. Counted here are about 160,000 clones, 75% to 90% occurring once; the ten biggest clones make up under 2.5%. The source is a young woman in good health and CMV-seronegative. The source material was PBMCs. V gene TRBV28 combines with J gene TRBJ2-3; 7 bases map to TRBD2. The CDR3 coding sequence is TGTGCCAGCACCCGAGGCGGGGGTACATACACAGATACGCAGTATTTT. Translation gives CASTRGGGTYTDTQYF.